This entry lists 23 T cell receptor beta chains sequenced from one sample in a study of cytomegalovirus exposure and HLA in healthy donors. Primers included in the PCR were 60 Vbeta and 13 Jbeta primers. Profiled with immunoSEQ multiplex PCR; TCRdb holds only in-frame clones, not every one. The table lists 190,000 or so clones, roughly three quarters of them singletons, with around 0.4% in the top ten. Sequencing was carried out using PBMCs. The origin of the receptors is a male donor in good health and CMV-seropositive.

This chain uses TRBV5-1 with TRBJ1-4, with 7 bases that match TRBD1. The trim removed 4 bases at V and 5 bases at J, leaving 5 bases unmatched. The CDR3 spans 14 residues. Looked up from germline, CDR1 is SGHRS and CDR2 is YFSETQ. The CDR3 reads CASSKGQQNEKLFF. For the CDR3, the DNA is TGCGCCAGCAGCAAGGGACAGCAAAATGAAAAACTGTTTTTT.

This clone is a singleton in its sample. The CDR3 loop is CASSFPGKGYEQYF. CDR3 in DNA: TGTGCCAGCAGCTTTCCCGGGAAGGGATACGAGCAGTACTTC. This chain uses TRBV5-4 with TRBJ2-7; a possible D gene is TRBD2 (5 bases). CDR3 size: 14 residues. Per germline, CDR1 SGHNT and CDR2 YYREEE (reference sequence). Trimming stripped 2 bases from V and 4 bases from J, with 13 bases between.

The chain combines TRBV15 with TRBJ2-5, with 7 nucleotides matching TRBD1. The trim removed 1 base at V and 4 bases at J, leaving 6 bases unmatched. The CDR3 length is 15 residues. Germline-derived CDR1 and CDR2 are LNHNV and YYDKDF (reference sequence). The CDR3 DNA sequence: TGTGCCACCAGCAGAGGACAGGGTTCGGGAGAGACCCAGTACTTC. It encodes CATSRGQGSGETQYF. Full variable domain (rest looked up from reference TRBV15 and TRBJ2-5): DAMVIQNPRYQVTQFGKPVTLSCSQTLNHNVMYWYQQKSSQAPKLLFHYYDKDFNNEADTPDNFQSRRPNTSFCFLDIRSPGLGDTAMYLCATSRGQGSGETQYFGPGTRLLVL.

In this sample, this clone turned up a few times. The chain employs TRBV27 and TRBJ1-6; TRBD1 agrees at 10 bases. V lost 6 bases, J lost 10 bases, and 18 bases stayed unmatched. The CDR3 loop spans 18 amino acids. From germline, CDR1 is MNHEY and CDR2 SMNVEV (reference sequence). CDR3 DNA: TGTGCCAGCAGGGACCGCCGGGACAGGGGTTCGGGGAAATCACCCCTCCACTTT. Its protein product is CASRDRRDRGSGKSPLHF.

CDR3 amino acids: CASSSSGGRFF. DNA of the CDR3: TGTGCCAGTAGTAGTTCAGGGGGCCGGTTCTTC. This rearrangement joins TRBV19 to TRBJ2-1, with 8 bases matching TRBD1. V lost 4 bases, J lost 15 bases, and 5 bases stayed unmatched. The germline gives CDR1 LNHDA, CDR2 SQIVND (reference sequence). This CDR3 has 11 amino acids.

The rearrangement uses TRBV19 and TRBJ2-5; D not certain. The V end was cut by 6 bases, the J end by 2 bases, with 10 bases between. The CDR3 sequence is 13 residues long. Per germline, CDR1 LNHDA and CDR2 SQIVND (reference sequence). The DNA of the CDR3 is TGTGCCAGTAGGCCAGCGCAACAAGAGACCCAGTACTTC. Translated: CASRPAQQETQYF.

Remarks on this clone: The sample has other DNA sequences that encode this CDR3 too. The rearrangement uses TRBV7-7 and TRBJ2-3; 13 bases are shared with TRBD2. This CDR3 region has 16 residues. The V segment lost 3 bases and the J segment 3 bases; nucleotides outside the gene matches: 3. CDR1 SSHAT and CDR2 FNYEAQ come from the germline V gene (reference sequence). CDR3 in DNA: TGTGCCAGCAGCTTGGGACTAGCGGGGAGTACAGATACGCAGTATTTT. It specifies CASSLGLAGSTDTQYF.

The CDR3 protein is CASSLAGASSYEQYF. The DNA of the CDR3 is TGTGCCAGCAGCTTAGCGGGGGCGAGCTCCTACGAGCAGTACTTC. J is TRBJ2-7 and V is TRBV7-2; TRBD1 might be the D (6 bases). The germline V and J ends were trimmed by 0 bases and 0 bases, with 9 bases remaining between them. The CDR3 totals 15 residues. CDR1 and CDR2 (germline): SGHTA, FQGNSA.

The chain recombines TRBV6-6 with TRBJ2-7, with TRBD2 matching 13 bases. The germline V gene encodes CDR1 MNHNY and CDR2 SVGAGI (reference sequence). After removal of 2 bases from V and 4 bases from J, the junction contained 5 bases not matched to a gene. The CDR3 spans 16 residues. The CDR3 protein is CASSYGRTSGSYEQYF. The CDR3, as DNA: TGTGCCAGCAGTTACGGGAGGACTAGCGGGAGTTACGAGCAGTACTTC.

The chain uses TRBV12-5 and TRBJ2-7; D possibly corresponds to TRBD1 (6 bases). Trimming took 3 bases from V and 12 from J, leaving 12 bases between them. The CDR3 consists of 11 residues. Germline CDR1 reads LGHNT; CDR2 reads FRNRAP. This CDR3 is CASGFTGPAYF. DNA for the CDR3: TGTGCTAGTGGTTTTACAGGGCCGGCGTACTTC.

V is TRBV7-9 and J is TRBJ1-1; TRBD1 matches 11 bases. Germline loops: CDR1 SEHNR, CDR2 FQNEAQ (reference sequence). V lost 0 bases and J lost 3; bases outside the gene matches: 9. This CDR3 is 18 amino acids long. CDR3 sequence (DNA): TGTGCCAGCAGCTTAGCGGGGAGGACAGGGGGCTTACACACTGAAGCTTTCTTT. Protein product: CASSLAGRTGGLHTEAFF.

This chain links TRBV15 with TRBJ2-2; 8 bases map to TRBD2. Germline CDR1 reads LNHNV; CDR2 reads YYDKDF (reference sequence). The CDR3 has 17 amino acids. The V segment lost 0 bases and the J segment 1 base; nucleotides outside the gene matches: 4. CDR3 nucleotides: TGTGCCACCAGCAGAGATCGGCTAGCGGGGAACACCGGGGAGCTGTTTTTT. Translated, it gives CATSRDRLAGNTGELFF.

This clone has just one count. The chain recombines TRBV5-1 with TRBJ2-2; possibly TRBD1 for D (6 bases). CDR3 length equals 15 residues. The germline V gene encodes CDR1 SGHRS and CDR2 YFSETQ. The ends were cut back, 6 bases at V and 5 bases at J, with 17 bases in the middle. CDR3 sequence: CASKVPGHATGELFF. CDR3 nucleotides: TGCGCCAGCAAAGTCCCGGGACACGCGACCGGGGAGCTGTTTTTT. The full variable domain, its missing parts supplied by reference TRBV5-1 and TRBJ2-2, is KAGVTQTPRYLIKTRGQQVTLSCSPISGHRSVSWYQQTPGQGLQFLFEYFSETQRNKGNFPGRFSGRQFSNSRSEMNVSTLELGDSALYLCASKVPGHATGELFFGEGSRLTVL.

The chain employs TRBV5-1 and TRBJ1-3; the D gene is possibly TRBD1 (5 bases). This CDR3 is built from 15 residues. The germline CDR1 and CDR2 sequences are SGHRS and YFSETQ. Trimming cost V 4 bases and J 0 bases, with 11 bases left between them. The CDR3 DNA sequence: TGCGCCAGCAGCCAAGCAGGGATCTCTGGAAACACCATATATTTT. This encodes CASSQAGISGNTIYF.

This clone came up a few times. V is TRBV5-1 and J is TRBJ2-1; 8 bases agree with TRBD1. CDR3 size: 15 residues. V dropped 1 base and J dropped 3; count of bases not matched to a gene: 3. Germline lookup yields CDR1 SGHRS and CDR2 YFSETQ. The CDR3 here is CASSLTGQVYNEQFF. The DNA for the CDR3 is TGCGCCAGCAGCTTGACGGGACAGGTCTACAATGAGCAGTTCTTC.

The rearrangement joins TRBV5-8 to TRBJ2-7; D may be TRBD2 (5 bases). The CDR3 is 13 amino acids. From germline, CDR1 is SGHTS and CDR2 YDEGEE. The ends were cut back, 1 base at V and 5 bases at J, with 10 bases in the middle. The CDR3 region is CASSLRAADEQYF. Here the CDR3 DNA reads TGTGCCAGCAGCTTGCGAGCGGCCGACGAGCAGTACTTC.

The chain recombines TRBV15 with TRBJ1-5; D gene ambiguous. Germline CDR1 reads LNHNV; CDR2 reads YYDKDF (reference sequence). Trimming took 3 bases from V and 1 from J, leaving 7 bases between them. The CDR3 extends over 14 amino acids. As DNA, the CDR3 is TGTGCCACCAGCAGCTTCGGGAGCAATCAGCCCCAGCATTTT. Its protein is CATSSFGSNQPQHF.

Turning to this clone: Other DNA sequences of this sample code for an identical CDR3. The chain couples TRBV19 to TRBJ2-7, with 9 bases matching TRBD2. V gave up 5 bases and J gave up 4 bases; unmatched junction bases: 18. The CDR3 length is 18 residues. Germline V CDR1 and CDR2: LNHDA, SQIVND (reference sequence). The CDR3 region is CASSASSPFSGGLYEQYF. CDR3 nucleotides: TGTGCCAGTAGTGCCAGCAGCCCCTTTAGCGGGGGACTATACGAGCAGTACTTC.

The chain couples TRBV28 to TRBJ1-1; tentative D call: TRBD1 (5 bases). The V and J ends lost 6 bases and 5 bases respectively, with 13 bases between them. CDR1 MDHEN and CDR2 SYDVKM come from the germline V gene. The length of the CDR3 is 13 residues. The CDR3 sequence: CASRRGAGTEAFF. CDR3 coding DNA: TGTGCCAGCAGACGGGGCGCGGGGACTGAAGCTTTCTTT.

The chain has TRBV11-2 and TRBJ1-1; no clear D gene. V was shortened by 10 bases and J by 1 base, with 4 bases between the two germline ends. The CDR3 consists of 10 residues. Germline lookup yields CDR1 SGHAT and CDR2 FQNNGV. The CDR3, as DNA: TGTGCCACTTCGAACACTGAAGCTTTCTTT. This codes for CATSNTEAFF.

The V and J genes are TRBV10-3 and TRBJ1-3; 7 bases are a match to TRBD1. V shed 11 bases and J 4 bases; nucleotides not matched to a gene: 8. Per the germline V gene, CDR1 is ENHRY and CDR2 is SYGVKD. The CDR3 is 13 amino acids. CDR3 DNA sequence: TGTGCCTCCCTCACAGGGGCAGGAAACACCATATATTTT. This gives the protein CASLTGAGNTIYF.

The chain uses TRBV29-1 and TRBJ2-2, with TRBD1 identical over 7 bases. The CDR3 contains 12 residues. Trimming at V came to 3 bases and at J to 15 bases, leaving 10 bases not matched to a gene. Germline CDR1 reads SQVTM; CDR2 reads ANQGSEA. The CDR3 reads CSVEIGRGRMFF. In DNA form, the CDR3 reads TGCAGCGTTGAGATCGGTAGGGGGCGCATGTTTTTT.

This clone was found a few times. The rearrangement uses TRBV11-2 and TRBJ2-1; the match to TRBD1 covers 9 bases. The V segment lost 1 base and the J segment 8 bases; nucleotides outside the gene matches: 6. This CDR3 spans 15 amino acids. Germline loops: CDR1 SGHAT, CDR2 FQNNGV. The CDR3 DNA follows: TGTGCCAGCAGCTTAGGACAGGGGGGGTATGATGAGCAGTTCTTC. This encodes CASSLGQGGYDEQFF.